These 28 T cell receptor beta chains were all obtained from the same sample, sequenced in a study of tumor-infiltrating lymphocytes in localized non-small cell lung cancer. Assay: immunoSEQ multiplex PCR; the TCRdb copy retains only in-frame clones and omits some. This table has about 12,000 clones, about 66% appearing once. The sample was uninvolved lung tissue not adjacent to the tumor. The receptor source for this set is a human donor with non-small cell lung cancer.

This clone was counted a few times. V gene TRBV13 combines with J gene TRBJ2-3; 12 bases are a match to TRBD2. With 5 bases clipped from V and 6 bases from J, the junction kept 6 bases outside the gene matches. The CDR3 is 15 residues long. The germline CDR1 and CDR2 sequences are PRHDT and FYEKMQ (reference sequence). CDR3 loop: CASSPGLAGRDTQYF. In nucleotides, the CDR3 is TGTGCCAGCAGCCCCGGACTAGCGGGAAGGGATACGCAGTATTTT.

The rearrangement links TRBV5-6 to TRBJ1-1; possibly TRBD1 for D (6 bases). The CDR3 consists of 14 residues. V dropped 3 bases and J dropped 11 bases, with 20 bases sitting between them. The germline CDR1 and CDR2 sequences are SGHDT and YYEEEE. CDR3 sequence reads: CASSSRGGPLWAFF. The DNA for the CDR3 is TGTGCCAGCAGCTCCCGGGGGGGCCCTCTTTGGGCTTTCTTT.

This CDR3 is CASRGQGAANEKLFF. The CDR3 coding sequence is TGTGCCAGCAGGGGGCAGGGGGCAGCTAATGAAAAACTGTTTTTT. J is TRBJ1-4 and V is TRBV28; 8 bases align to TRBD1. J gave up 3 bases and V 6 bases, and 6 bases lay outside the gene matches. Germline CDR1 reads MDHEN; CDR2 reads SYDVKM. CDR3 length: 15 residues.

The chain is built from TRBV27 and TRBJ2-7, with D perhaps TRBD2 (6 bases). Trimming stripped 1 base from V and 7 bases from J, with 20 bases between. Per the germline V gene, CDR1 is MNHEY and CDR2 is SMNVEV (reference sequence). The CDR3 has 16 amino acids. CDR3 amino acids: CASSLWPVGGAGEQYF. Here the CDR3 DNA reads TGTGCCAGCAGTTTATGGCCCGTCGGAGGGGCGGGGGAGCAGTACTTC.

This sequence joins TRBV19 and TRBJ1-1; possible D gene TRBD1, 5 bases. CDR3 size: 15 residues. CDR1 is LNHDA, CDR2 SQIVND, per germline (reference sequence). Deletions cut 3 bases from V and 4 bases from J, with 15 bases between. CDR3 DNA sequence: TGTGCCAGTAGTATCGCACTTGGAGGGGCCACTGAAGCTTTCTTT. It encodes CASSIALGGATEAFF.

The V and J genes are TRBV2 and TRBJ2-5, with D perhaps TRBD1 (6 bases). The germline V gene encodes CDR1 SNHLY and CDR2 FYNNEI. The V and J ends lost 3 bases and 5 bases respectively, with 13 bases between them. The CDR3 covers 14 residues. Here the CDR3 DNA reads TGTGCCAGCAGTGATCCCCGTCAGGGGGAGACCCAGTACTTC. This translates into CASSDPRQGETQYF.

The chain carries TRBV7-7 and TRBJ2-5; D may be TRBD1 (5 bases). The CDR3 sequence is 13 residues long. The V end lost 5 bases, the J end lost 1 base, and 8 bases lay between the germline ends. CDR1 and CDR2 (germline): SSHAT, FNYEAQ (reference sequence). The CDR3 DNA reads as TGTGCCAGCAGCACAGACAGCCAAGAGACCCAGTACTTC. Residues: CASSTDSQETQYF.

The V gene is TRBV2, the J gene TRBJ2-1; tentative D call: TRBD2 (6 bases). V was shortened by 4 bases and J by 8 bases, with 15 bases between the two germline ends. The V gene's germline CDR1 is SNHLY and CDR2 FYNNEI. CDR3 length: 14 amino acids. This CDR3 is CASSVTGRGYEQFF. The CDR3 DNA is TGTGCCAGCAGTGTTACCGGGAGAGGCTATGAGCAGTTCTTC.

This sequence joins TRBV25-1 and TRBJ1-5; D is uncertain. The germline CDR1 and CDR2 sequences are MGHDK and SYGVNS. Trimming stripped 5 bases from V and 0 bases from J, with 8 bases between. CDR3 length: 14 residues. The CDR3 here is CASSFAYSNQPQHF. In DNA, the CDR3 is TGTGCCAGCAGTTTCGCGTATAGCAATCAGCCCCAGCATTTT.

This chain joins TRBV7-2 and TRBJ2-3; D gene unclear. Trimming took 4 bases from V and 5 from J, leaving 13 bases between them. The CDR3 is 14 residues long. Per germline, CDR1 SGHTA and CDR2 FQGNSA. The CDR3 DNA reads as TGTGCCAGCAGCTCCTCTTTTTCTGGAGATACGCAGTATTTT. It is translated as CASSSSFSGDTQYF.

This clone was counted only a few times. The DNA of the CDR3 is TGTGCCAGCTCACAAGGGGCAGATACGCAGTATTTT. Its protein product is CASSQGADTQYF. The V and J genes are TRBV18 and TRBJ2-3; D may be TRBD1 (5 bases). CDR3 length: 12 amino acids. The V end was cut by 4 bases, the J end by 4 bases, with 6 bases between. The germline gives CDR1 KGHSH, CDR2 LQKENI.

The chain couples TRBV28 to TRBJ1-5, with D possibly TRBD1 on 5 matching bases. The CDR3 has 15 amino acids. V was clipped by 3 bases and J by 10 bases, with 19 bases between them. The V gene's germline CDR1 is MDHEN and CDR2 SYDVKM. CDR3 sequence: CASSFFGASNRPQHF. Written as DNA, the CDR3 is TGTGCCAGCAGTTTTTTCGGGGCCTCCAATCGACCCCAGCATTTT.

V and J are TRBV5-1 and TRBJ2-6; 8 bases line up with TRBD1. J lost 0 bases, V lost 4 bases, and 9 bases had no gene match. Germline values: CDR1 SGHRS, CDR2 YFSETQ. The CDR3 consists of 18 residues. CDR3 bases: TGCGCCAGCAGCGTAGGACAGGGATCACTCTCTGGGGCCAACGTCCTGACTTTC. Translated, it gives CASSVGQGSLSGANVLTF.

The V and J genes are TRBV6-1 and TRBJ2-1; no clear D. Germline values: CDR1 MNHNS, CDR2 SASEGT. CDR3 length equals 12 residues. V gave up 2 bases and J gave up 10 bases, with 9 bases separating them. The CDR3 loop is CASSEFAAEQFF. The CDR3 DNA is TGTGCCAGCAGTGAATTCGCAGCCGAGCAGTTCTTC.

The chain has TRBV14 and TRBJ2-5, with D perhaps given as TRBD1 or TRBD2 (6 bases each). CDR1 and CDR2 (germline): SGHDN, FVKESK. This CDR3 spans 16 amino acids. Trimming removed 5 bases at V and 1 base at J, with 17 bases between. The CDR3 protein is CASSSPQRGAQETQYF. CDR3 nucleotide sequence: TGTGCCAGCAGCTCGCCTCAAAGGGGGGCCCAAGAGACCCAGTACTTC. The variable domain in full, completed from reference TRBV14 and TRBJ2-5, reads EAGVTQFPSHSVIEKGQTVTLRCDPISGHDNLYWYRRVMGKEIKFLLHFVKESKQDESGMPNNRFLAERTGGTYSTLKVQPAELEDSGVYFCASSSPQRGAQETQYFGPGTRLLVL.

This chain connects TRBV5-1 to TRBJ2-2, with 9 nucleotides matching TRBD1. This CDR3 region has 16 residues. Germline trimming cut 1 base from V and 4 bases from J; bases unmatched to any gene: 5. CDR1 is SGHRS, CDR2 YFSETQ, per germline. CDR3 in DNA: TGCGCCAGCAGCTTGATGGGACAGGGAGGCACCGGGGAGCTGTTTTTT. Its translation is CASSLMGQGGTGELFF.

This clone has only a few counts. The chain uses TRBV5-1 and TRBJ1-2; weak D call: TRBD1 (5 bases). This CDR3 has 13 amino acids. Between the trimmed V and J ends, which lost 2 bases and 4 bases, there was a span of 9 bases. Germline CDR1 and CDR2: SGHRS and YFSETQ. CDR3 nucleotide sequence: TGCGCCAGCAGCTTAAGACAGTCCTATGGCTACACCTTC. Translation gives CASSLRQSYGYTF.

The chain couples TRBV12-5 to TRBJ1-2; D ambiguous. Germline V lookup: CDR1 LGHNT, CDR2 FRNRAP. V lost 0 bases to trimming and J lost 9 bases, with 5 bases between them. The CDR3 consists of 11 residues. For the CDR3, the DNA is TGTGCTAGTGGTTTGGTAAATAGCTACACCTTC. Amino acid sequence: CASGLVNSYTF.

The chain is built from TRBV19 and TRBJ1-5; maybe TRBD1 (5 bases). This CDR3 spans 15 amino acids. CDR1 is LNHDA, CDR2 SQIVND, per germline (reference sequence). The V end lost 9 bases, the J end lost 0 bases, and 15 bases lay between the germline ends. This CDR3 reads CASDSGPYSNQPQHF. In DNA, the CDR3 is TGTGCCAGCGACAGCGGGCCATATAGCAATCAGCCCCAGCATTTT.

The V and J genes are TRBV2 and TRBJ2-3; D ambiguous. CDR1 and CDR2 (germline): SNHLY, FYNNEI. V was trimmed by 6 bases and J by 4 bases, leaving 14 bases between them. The length of the CDR3 is 14 residues. CDR3 region: CASRALGWADTQYF. DNA of the CDR3: TGTGCCAGCAGGGCCCTAGGTTGGGCAGATACGCAGTATTTT.

This clone was seen more than once but under ten times. The V gene is TRBV18, the J gene TRBJ1-5; D is perhaps TRBD1 (5 bases). Germline V gives CDR1 KGHSH, CDR2 LQKENI. The CDR3 loop spans 14 amino acids. V lost 2 bases and J lost 12, with 17 bases in between. The CDR3 bases are TGTGCCAGCTCACCAAGCGCCGGGACCTCTCTCCAGCATTTT. Its protein product is CASSPSAGTSLQHF.

The chain is built from TRBV7-2 and TRBJ2-3; 14 nucleotides match TRBD2. Germline CDR1 reads SGHTA; CDR2 reads FQGNSA. Losses at the gene ends were 4 bases for V and 4 bases for J; bases not matched to a gene: 1. The CDR3 runs 15 residues. CDR3 sequence (DNA): TGTGCCAGCAGCTGGGGACTAGCGGGAGCAGATACGCAGTATTTT. Its protein is CASSWGLAGADTQYF.

The chain is built from TRBV11-2 and TRBJ2-3, with no clear D. The V gene lost 3 bases and the J gene lost 2 bases, with 12 bases spanning the gap. The CDR3 length is 15 residues. CDR1 and CDR2 from the germline V gene are SGHAT and FQNNGV. The CDR3 sequence: CASSFSGQPTDTQYF. In nucleotides, the CDR3 is TGTGCCAGCAGCTTCTCGGGCCAGCCCACAGATACGCAGTATTTT.

The rearrangement joins TRBV5-1 to TRBJ2-6; the match to TRBD2 covers 7 bases. After removal of 0 bases from V and 4 bases from J, the junction contained 7 bases not matched to a gene. The CDR3 has 17 amino acids. Germline-derived CDR1 and CDR2 are SGHRS and YFSETQ. CDR3 nucleotide sequence: TGCGCCAGCAGCTTGGCCGGGGGGTGGGCCGGGGCCAACGTCCTGACTTTC. Protein product: CASSLAGGWAGANVLTF.

A few counts support this clone. The CDR3 here is CASSMRYNEQFF. The CDR3 DNA is TGTGCCAGCAGTATGAGATACAATGAGCAGTTCTTC. This chain links TRBV28 with TRBJ2-1; D unclear. Between the trimmed V and J ends, which lost 5 bases and 4 bases, there was a span of 6 bases. Germline loops: CDR1 MDHEN, CDR2 SYDVKM. The CDR3 is 12 amino acids.

This rearrangement joins TRBV19 to TRBJ2-1; D is unresolved. Germline loops: CDR1 LNHDA, CDR2 SQIVND (reference sequence). The length of the CDR3 is 17 residues. Trimming shortened V by 5 bases and J by 8 bases, and 25 bases separated the two germline ends. The CDR3 spells CASSPSWPSPGVDEQFF. The CDR3 nucleotides are TGTGCCAGTAGTCCCTCGTGGCCAAGCCCCGGCGTCGATGAGCAGTTCTTC.

The V gene is TRBV7-2, the J gene TRBJ2-3; possibly TRBD2 for D (6 bases). In germline, CDR1 is SGHTA, CDR2 FQGNSA. The CDR3 totals 15 residues. The V end was cut by 0 bases, the J end by 4 bases, with 11 bases between. CDR3: CASSLASWGADTQYF. In DNA form, the CDR3 reads TGTGCCAGCAGCTTAGCTTCGTGGGGGGCAGATACGCAGTATTTT.

In this sample, this clone is medium-sized (0.01 to 0.1%). This chain connects TRBV10-3 to TRBJ2-3, with 7 bases matching TRBD2. J gave up 0 bases and V 3 bases, and 3 bases lay outside the gene matches. Germline V gene data show CDR1 as ENHRY and CDR2 as SYGVKD. This CDR3 spans 15 amino acids. The CDR3 DNA follows: TGTGCCATCAGTGAAGGTAGCGGGAGCACAGATACGCAGTATTTT. Translating gives CAISEGSGSTDTQYF.